This TCR beta chain was sequenced during a study of glioma-infiltrating T cells. As for the study in general: WHO grade II oligodendrogliomas or astrocytomas, plus non-recurrent WHO grade IV glioblastomas, were sampled.

J lost 2 bases, V lost 2 bases, and 5 bases had no gene match. The CDR3 totals 15 residues. Germline loops: CDR1 SNHLY, CDR2 FYNNEI. Using RNA template, CDR3s of TCR alpha and beta were amplified with iRepertoire arm-PCR. Input was roughly 85-400 ng of tissue mRNA or PBMC total RNA. TCRdb analysed the multiplex PCR reads with MiXCR anew, one entry per CDR3 protein. This table holds 300,000 to 450,000 distinct CDR3 sequences, roughly two fifths found once. Overall study findings and caveats: Gliomas, especially low-grade, showed above-expected tissue-blood divergence; non-neoplastic patients showed below. Shared blood CDR3 signature motifs marked patients with low tissue-blood divergence.

This clonotype was seen more than once but under ten times. Its antigen is as yet unknown. This chain connects TRBV2 to TRBJ2-7, with TRBD1 matching 8 bases. Source material: glioma tissue, nonneoplastic brain tissue, or PBMCs (not recorded which). This clonotype originated in a human donor with low-grade glioma or glioblastoma, undergoing nonglioma brain surgery, or in good health (not recorded which). The CDR3 loop reads CASSESPGQAYEQYF. The CDR3 DNA reads TGTGCCAGCAGTGAATCTCCGGGACAGGCCTACGAGCAGTACTTC.